The entry below gives a single TCR beta chain sequence along with its context. Its antigen is still unknown. Germline CDR1 and CDR2: SGHRS and YFSETQ. The CDR3 is made up of 16 amino acids. V dropped 3 bases and J dropped 2; count of bases not matched to a gene: 6. The sample belongs to a study of cytomegalovirus exposure and HLA in healthy donors. 13 Jbeta primers and 60 Vbeta primers were used for the PCR. Sequenced by immunoSEQ multiplex PCR; TCRdb stores in-frame clones only, minus some. The sample has about 140,000 clones; 78% are singletons. Whole-study results and caveats: The study flagged some 170 TCR beta chains as cytomegalovirus-associated. Rare sequences made up most TCRs, while some public TCRs were found in many donors. Roughly even sequencing depth across donors was the assumption behind the presence/absence analyses. With later analysis, a missense DCLRE1C variant became linked to TCR beta V- and J-gene trimming.

The receptor was derived from a female donor in good health and CMV-seronegative. Sequencing was done on a sample of PBMCs. The rearrangement joins TRBV5-1 to TRBJ2-3, with 10 positions matching TRBD1. The chain's CDR3 is CASSSGQGSHTDTQYF. CDR3 coding DNA: TGCGCCAGCAGCTCGGGACAGGGGTCCCACACAGATACGCAGTATTTT.